Presented here are 32 T cell receptor beta chains from one specimen sequenced in a study of Ad26.COV2.S vaccination and SARS-CoV-2 variants. Regarding treatment: some 19 received Ad26.COV2.S at low or high dose, single or two shots; about 5 received placebo; per-sample allocation not given. Day 63 following the first vaccine or placebo injection was when the samples were taken. Some clones are missing from TCRdb's copy, which holds only in-frame ones; the method was immunoSEQ multiplex PCR. Here the sample spans about 680,000 clones, around 92% being singletons. Sequencing was performed on peripheral blood, taken in a trial of Ad26.COV2.S vaccine versus placebo. The source is a person aged 18-65 years who received the Ad26.COV2.S COVID-19 vaccine or a placebo.

The rearrangement joins TRBV24-1 to TRBJ2-2; a weak D match, TRBD1 (6 bases). The V gene lost 4 bases and the J gene lost 2 bases, with 13 bases spanning the gap. Germline CDR1 and CDR2: KGHDR and SFDVKD. This CDR3 contains 16 residues. The CDR3 bases are TGTGCCACCAGTGACGCCACAGGGTTTAACACCGGGGAGCTGTTTTTT. Translated: CATSDATGFNTGELFF.

The chain carries TRBV5-4 and TRBJ2-3; 13 nucleotides agree with TRBD2. The CDR3 is 17 residues long. After removal of 0 bases from V and 2 bases from J, the junction contained 3 bases not matched to a gene. The germline gives CDR1 SGHNT, CDR2 YYREEE (reference sequence). Written as DNA, the CDR3 is TGTGCCAGCAGCTTGGGACTAGCGGGAGGCCTCACAGATACGCAGTATTTT. Encoded protein: CASSLGLAGGLTDTQYF.

V usage is TRBV7-2 and J usage is TRBJ2-7; D possibly corresponds to TRBD2 (6 bases). Trimming shortened V by 5 bases and J by 8 bases, and 22 bases separated the two germline ends. Per germline, CDR1 SGHTA and CDR2 FQGNSA. The length of the CDR3 is 15 residues. Written as DNA, the CDR3 is TGTGCCAGCAGCCCAGGGCGGGACCCCTTTTACCAGCAGTACTTC. Its translation: CASSPGRDPFYQQYF.

This chain joins TRBV6-5 and TRBJ2-1; the D call may be TRBD1 or TRBD2 (5 bases each). Trimming shortened V by 3 bases and J by 4 bases, and 13 bases separated the two germline ends. The germline gives CDR1 MNHEY, CDR2 SVGAGI. The CDR3 length is 15 residues. The CDR3 is CASSYGSGQYNEQFF. CDR3 DNA sequence: TGTGCCAGCAGTTATGGGTCGGGGCAATACAATGAGCAGTTCTTC.

The chain carries TRBV4-3 and TRBJ2-7, with a possible D match to TRBD1 (6 bases). V was trimmed by 8 bases and J by 3 bases, leaving 17 bases between them. Germline CDR1 and CDR2: LGHNA and YSLEER. The CDR3 has 14 residues. The DNA of the CDR3 is TGCGCCAGCCGACCCGGGACACAGAGCTACGAGCAGTACTTC. It is translated as CASRPGTQSYEQYF.

The chain carries TRBV11-3 and TRBJ1-4; D possibly corresponds to TRBD1 (6 bases). CDR1 is SGHNT, CDR2 YENEEA, per germline. The CDR3 has 15 residues. Trimming shortened V by 5 bases and J by 3 bases, and 13 bases separated the two germline ends. CDR3 sequence: CASSLSGQSNEKLFF. As DNA, the CDR3 is TGTGCCAGCAGCCTTAGTGGACAGTCTAATGAAAAACTGTTTTTT.

The chain recombines TRBV10-1 with TRBJ2-1; TRBD2 matches at 9 bases. After removal of 2 bases from V and 9 bases from J, the junction contained 11 bases not matched to a gene. The germline V gene has CDR1 WNHNN and CDR2 SYGVQD (reference sequence). The CDR3 contains 16 residues. The CDR3 here is CASSEAILAGISEQFF. CDR3 in DNA: TGCGCCAGCAGTGAGGCCATACTAGCGGGTATCTCTGAGCAGTTCTTC.

The CDR3 reads CASSWGPLVETQYF. In DNA form, the CDR3 reads TGTGCCAGCAGTTGGGGGCCACTTGTGGAGACCCAGTACTTC. The V and J genes are TRBV6-5 and TRBJ2-5; tentative D call: TRBD1 (6 bases). Germline V gene lookup returns CDR1 MNHEY and CDR2 SVGAGI. The CDR3 has 14 amino acids. V was clipped by 4 bases and J by 5 bases, with 14 bases between them.

The chain recombines TRBV5-6 with TRBJ1-6; perhaps TRBD1 as D (6 bases). Trimming pared 1 base from V and 10 bases from J, leaving 15 bases between. The CDR3 runs 15 residues. Germline V gene data show CDR1 as SGHDT and CDR2 as YYEEEE. In nucleotides, the CDR3 is TGTGCCAGCAGCTTGACCGTGGGGGGGCGCTCACCCCTCCACTTT. It encodes CASSLTVGGRSPLHF.

This clone has just one count. The chain carries TRBV7-2 and TRBJ1-6, with 7 bases identical to TRBD1. The CDR3 contains 15 residues. Unmatched junction bases numbered 11, after V lost 5 bases and J lost 10 bases. Germline CDR1 SGHTA, CDR2 FQGNSA. For the CDR3, the DNA is TGTGCCAGCAGCGCCCAACAGGGGAGAGGATCACCCCTCCACTTT. Translated, it gives CASSAQQGRGSPLHF.

The chain links TRBV9 to TRBJ1-2; D may be TRBD1 (5 bases). V was cut by 3 bases and J by 4 bases, with 13 bases left in between. The CDR3 extends over 14 amino acids. Germline loops: CDR1 SGDLS, CDR2 YYNGEE. CDR3: CASSAHRIAYGYTF. CDR3 in DNA: TGTGCCAGCAGCGCCCACAGGATCGCCTATGGCTACACCTTC.

As concerns this clone: The sample holds other DNA sequences that translate to the same CDR3. The V gene is TRBV11-1, the J gene TRBJ2-7; D is possibly TRBD1 (6 bases). The CDR3 covers 14 residues. In germline, CDR1 is SGHAT, CDR2 FQDESV (reference sequence). Trimming stripped 0 bases from V and 3 bases from J, with 9 bases between. CDR3 bases: TGTGCCAGCAGCTTAGCTGGGACAAACTACGAGCAGTACTTC. It translates to CASSLAGTNYEQYF.

This chain links TRBV3-1 (or the pseudogene TRBV3-2) with TRBJ1-6; 10 nucleotides line up with TRBD1. Germline V CDR1 and CDR2: LGHDT, YNNKEL (reference sequence). This CDR3 contains 18 residues. With V trimmed by 2 bases and J by 10 bases, 14 bases remained unmatched. Written as DNA, the CDR3 is TGTGCCAGCAGCCAAAAGGTCACCGGGACAGGGGCCGGCTCACCCCTCCACTTT. It specifies CASSQKVTGTGAGSPLHF.

This clone was observed once. The rearrangement joins TRBV5-1 to TRBJ2-3; 11 bases line up with TRBD2. The trim removed 4 bases at V and 4 bases at J, leaving 8 bases unmatched. Germline lookup yields CDR1 SGHRS and CDR2 YFSETQ. The CDR3 runs 16 residues. The CDR3 bases are TGCGCCAGCAGCGCTCATAGCGGGGGGGTGGCAGATACGCAGTATTTT. This codes for CASSAHSGGVADTQYF.

This chain connects TRBV20-1 to TRBJ2-1; 7 nucleotides agree with TRBD2. The J segment lost 7 bases and the V segment lost 7 bases, leaving 4 bases of the junction unmatched. Germline V gene data show CDR1 as DFQATT and CDR2 as SNEGSKA (reference sequence). The CDR3 extends over 11 amino acids. CDR3 sequence (DNA): TGCAGTGTCCAGCGGGATAATGAGCAGTTCTTC. This gives the protein CSVQRDNEQFF.

V usage is TRBV18 and J usage is TRBJ1-2, with a weak D call TRBD1 (5 bases). Germline CDR1 and CDR2: KGHSH and LQKENI. V was shortened by 5 bases and J by 2 bases, with 12 bases between the two germline ends. This CDR3 is 14 amino acids long. The CDR3 here is CASSSTVSNYGYTF. The DNA for the CDR3 is TGTGCCAGCTCATCGACAGTGTCGAACTATGGCTACACCTTC.

The rearrangement joins TRBV2 to TRBJ1-6; unclear D gene. The length of the CDR3 is 13 residues. The germline V gene has CDR1 SNHLY and CDR2 FYNNEI. Trimming left V 3 bases short and J 15 bases short, with 15 bases between. The CDR3 nucleotides read TGTGCCAGCAGTGATCTCGGACGGAAGGTCCTCCACTTT. The encoded protein is CASSDLGRKVLHF. Full variable domain (missing parts from reference TRBV2 and TRBJ1-6): EPEVTQTPSHQVTQMGQEVILRCVPISNHLYFYWYRQILGQKVEFLVSFYNNEISEKSEIFDDQFSVERPDGSNFTLKIRSTKLEDSAMYFCASSDLGRKVLHFGNGTRLTVT.

The V gene is TRBV7-2, the J gene TRBJ2-5, with 8 bases lining up with TRBD1. V trimming: 8 bases; J trimming: 4 bases; junction bases outside the gene matches: 9. The CDR3 consists of 14 residues. The V gene's germline CDR1 is SGHTA and CDR2 FQGNSA. The CDR3 sequence: CASSGTGDLETQYF. Written as DNA, the CDR3 is TGTGCCAGCTCCGGGACAGGAGACTTAGAGACCCAGTACTTC.

CDR3 coding DNA: TGTGCCAGCAGCTCGGGAGGAGGGCGCCTCTACGAGCAGTACTTC. Amino acid sequence: CASSSGGGRLYEQYF. V usage is TRBV7-2 and J usage is TRBJ2-7, with TRBD2 matching over 7 bases. CDR1 SGHTA and CDR2 FQGNSA come from the germline V gene. The V segment lost 4 bases and the J segment 3 bases; nucleotides outside the gene matches: 9. This CDR3 is built from 15 residues.

V is TRBV29-1 and J is TRBJ2-7; D gene uncertain. The germline gives CDR1 SQVTM, CDR2 ANQGSEA. V was cut by 7 bases and J by 3 bases, with 7 bases left in between. The CDR3 has 10 residues. The CDR3 region has the DNA TGCAGCGCCCTGGACTACGAGCAGTACTTC. Translation gives CSALDYEQYF.

CDR3 amino acids: CASSLGSEARGSPLHF. Here the CDR3 DNA reads TGTGCCAGCAGCTTAGGTTCGGAGGCAAGGGGCTCACCCCTCCACTTT. V and J are TRBV7-8 and TRBJ1-6, with D possibly TRBD1 on 5 matching bases. The CDR3 extends over 16 amino acids. V lost 1 base and J 10 bases, leaving 17 bases between the germline ends. Looked up from germline, CDR1 is SGHVS and CDR2 is FQNEAQ.

With regard to this clone: The sample contains more than one DNA sequence encoding this CDR3. The rearrangement links TRBV3-1 (or the pseudogene TRBV3-2) to TRBJ2-2, with D uncertain. V was trimmed by 1 base and J by 6 bases, leaving 3 bases between them. The CDR3 contains 12 residues. Germline V gene lookup returns CDR1 LGHDT and CDR2 YNNKEL (reference sequence). CDR3: CASSQGPGELFF. The CDR3, as DNA: TGTGCCAGCAGCCAAGGGCCCGGGGAGCTGTTTTTT.

The chain recombines TRBV7-9 with TRBJ1-5; 7 nucleotides align to TRBD1. CDR3 length: 15 residues. V trimming: 5 bases; J trimming: 2 bases; junction bases outside the gene matches: 6. The V gene's germline CDR1 is SEHNR and CDR2 FQNEAQ (reference sequence). CDR3 nucleotides: TGTGCCAGCAGCCCAGAGGGGGCTGGCAATCAGCCCCAGCATTTT. Its translation: CASSPEGAGNQPQHF.

This chain connects TRBV7-2 to TRBJ1-2; a possible D gene is TRBD1 (6 bases). CDR3 size: 13 residues. V was clipped by 4 bases and J by 5 bases, with 11 bases between them. CDR1 is SGHTA and CDR2 is FQGNSA in the germline V gene. CDR3 protein: CASSSRGGYGYTF. CDR3 bases: TGTGCCAGCAGCTCAAGGGGGGGGTATGGCTACACCTTC.

The chain couples TRBV11-2 to TRBJ2-7, with TRBD2 matching over 9 bases. J was trimmed by 4 bases and V by 5 bases; bases with no gene match: 12. The CDR3 has 16 residues. The germline CDR1 and CDR2 sequences are SGHAT and FQNNGV. CDR3 sequence (DNA): TGTGCCAGCAGCCAACTCCCCCTAGCGGGAAGGTACGAGCAGTACTTC. As protein: CASSQLPLAGRYEQYF.

The chain combines TRBV4-2 with TRBJ2-7, with 8 bases aligning to TRBD2. J was trimmed by 2 bases and V by 4 bases; bases with no gene match: 4. The germline V gene has CDR1 LGHNA and CDR2 YNFKEQ. This CDR3 region has 14 residues. CDR3 in DNA: TGTGCCAGCAGCCCCGGGACTAGGACCTACGAGCAGTACTTC. It encodes CASSPGTRTYEQYF.

V is TRBV6-1 and J is TRBJ1-2; D possibly corresponds to TRBD1 (6 bases). Germline V gene lookup returns CDR1 MNHNS and CDR2 SASEGT. V lost 1 base to trimming and J lost 1 base, with 13 bases between them. The CDR3 is 16 amino acids. Written as DNA, the CDR3 is TGTGCCAGCAGTGAAGAGGGACGGGGGCGTAACTATGGCTACACCTTC. Protein: CASSEEGRGRNYGYTF.

A single count supports this clone. This chain uses TRBV14 with TRBJ1-2; a possible D gene is TRBD1 (6 bases). V lost 2 bases to trimming and J lost 6 bases, with 7 bases between them. Per the germline V gene, CDR1 is SGHDN and CDR2 is FVKESK. The CDR3 is made up of 12 amino acids. This chain's CDR3 is CASSQQGHGYTF. CDR3 bases: TGTGCCAGCAGCCAACAGGGGCATGGCTACACCTTC.

The genes are TRBV30 and TRBJ1-6; no reliable D call. The germline CDR1 and CDR2 sequences are GTSNPN and SVGIG (reference sequence). This CDR3 spans 15 amino acids. The V gene lost 3 bases and the J gene lost 9 bases, with 18 bases spanning the gap. This chain's CDR3 is CAWSLRAVRGSPLHF. Here the CDR3 DNA reads TGTGCCTGGAGCCTTAGGGCCGTACGGGGTTCACCCCTCCACTTT.

The V call is TRBV6-5, the J call TRBJ1-2; unclear D gene. Trimming cost V 0 bases and J 4 bases, with 12 bases left between them. This CDR3 comprises 15 residues. Germline CDR1 MNHEY, CDR2 SVGAGI. The CDR3 loop is CASSYSLAGGYGYTF. The DNA for the CDR3 is TGTGCCAGCAGTTACTCCCTGGCAGGTGGCTATGGCTACACCTTC.

The chain links TRBV3-1 (or the pseudogene TRBV3-2) to TRBJ1-1; D uncertain. The germline V and J ends were trimmed by 1 base and 5 bases, with 8 bases remaining between them. Germline lookup yields CDR1 LGHDT and CDR2 YNNKEL (reference sequence). This CDR3 is 13 amino acids long. In DNA, the CDR3 is TGTGCCAGCAGCCAAGTTAGCGTTACTGAAGCTTTCTTT. Amino acid sequence: CASSQVSVTEAFF.

The CDR3: CASGGQDHYEQYF. The CDR3 DNA follows: TGTGCCAGCGGGGGACAGGATCACTACGAGCAGTACTTC. The chain has TRBV12-3 or TRBV12-4 and TRBJ2-7, with 8 bases aligning to TRBD1. The CDR3 has 13 residues. V lost 8 bases, J lost 3 bases, and 6 bases stayed unmatched.